Reported below is one T cell receptor (beta chain). The data were obtained in a study of shared clonotypes between healthy human individuals. CDR3 length: 16 residues. Germline V gene data show CDR1 as SGHTA and CDR2 as FQGTGA. V lost 1 base and J 2 bases, leaving 15 bases between the germline ends. Profiling relied on immunoSEQ multiplex PCR, and the TCRdb table lists in-frame clones only, not all of them. The sample contains 2 million to 2.5 million clones, 85% to 95% of which appear only once. This chain uses TRBV7-3 with TRBJ2-7, with D hard to call. The receptor's source is a man between 18 and 35 years old in good health. Some clones in this sample may be carry-over from other donors' samples. Sequenced input: naive CD4+ T cells from PBMCs. Noted subset: CD45RA+ positively selected. The CDR3 sequence: CASSLMATSLPYEQYF. CDR3 coding DNA: TGTGCCAGCAGCTTAATGGCGACATCTCTCCCCTACGAGCAGTACTTC.